A single sample is the source of the 14 T cell receptor beta chains below, sequenced in a study of T cell repertoires in aging, cancer and after chemotherapy. Rearranged V-D-J TRB sequences were amplified with a mixed TRB-A/B primer pool. Each CDR3 protein gets one entry after TCRdb re-called the multiplex PCR reads with MiXCR. The table includes approximately 1,800 distinct CDR3 sequences, about 60% detected once. Peripheral blood genomic DNA, not sorted cells or RNA, was the template. What was sequenced was blood. The source of these receptors is a human donor with a blood cancer.

The J gene is TRBJ2-5, the V gene TRBV7-9; maybe TRBD2 (5 bases). Germline lookup yields CDR1 SEHNR and CDR2 FQNEAQ (reference sequence). Trimming stripped 5 bases from V and 3 bases from J, with 10 bases between. The CDR3 spans 13 residues. The CDR3 reads CASSRGWKETQYF. CDR3 bases: TGTGCCAGCAGCCGAGGGTGGAAAGAGACCCAGTACTTC.

On this clonotype: This CDR3 fails to terminate in the conserved phenylalanine or tryptophan, so it likely reflects a read error. This chain joins TRBV11-3 and TRBJ2-7, with D perhaps TRBD2 (6 bases). The V end was cut by 4 bases, the J end by 3 bases, with 16 bases between. This CDR3 is built from 15 residues. CDR1 SGHNT and CDR2 YENEEA come from the germline V gene. DNA of the CDR3: TGTGCCAGCAGCTCTCGGACTACTAGCAACTACGAGCAGTACTTA. Residues: CASSSRTTSNYEQYL.

The chain couples TRBV6-5 to TRBJ1-1; possible D gene TRBD1, 5 bases. The CDR3 spans 13 residues. With 6 bases removed from V and 3 bases from J, the gap between germline ends came to 11 bases. Germline V CDR1 and CDR2: MNHEY, SVGAGI. This chain's CDR3 is CASRKTEDTEAFF. CDR3 nucleotides: TGTGCCAGCAGAAAGACAGAGGACACTGAAGCTTTCTTT.

The rearrangement joins TRBV12-3 or TRBV12-4 to TRBJ2-2; D remains ambiguous. The CDR3 consists of 16 residues. V lost 7 bases and J lost 0, with 15 bases in between. CDR3 sequence reads: CASTDPGRANTGELFF. CDR3 sequence (DNA): TGTGCCAGCACCGACCCGGGTAGGGCGAACACCGGGGAGCTGTTTTTT.

The chain joins TRBV6-1 to TRBJ2-3; 11 positions match TRBD2. The CDR3 is 14 amino acids. V shed 5 bases and J 5 bases; nucleotides not matched to a gene: 3. Germline loops: CDR1 MNHNS, CDR2 SASEGT. CDR3 residues: CASSRLAGLDTQYF. The CDR3 nucleotides are TGTGCCAGCAGTCGACTAGCGGGATTAGATACGCAGTATTTT.

The chain combines TRBV6-5 with TRBJ2-5; 9 bases align to TRBD2. Trimming took 6 bases from V and 2 from J; bases not matched to a gene: 10. The germline V gene has CDR1 MNHEY and CDR2 SVGAGI. The CDR3 runs to 16 residues. The DNA for the CDR3 is TGTGCCAGCAGCCCGAGTGGACTAGCGCTACAAGAGACCCAGTACTTC. Translating gives CASSPSGLALQETQYF.

V and J are TRBV30 and TRBJ1-6; D unclear. CDR1 and CDR2 from the germline V gene are GTSNPN and SVGIG (reference sequence). Trimming cost V 2 bases and J 7 bases, with 9 bases left between them. CDR3 size: 13 residues. CDR3 DNA sequence: TGTGCCTGGAGTTCAGCGAGCAATTCACCCCTCCACTTT. Its protein is CAWSSASNSPLHF. The full variable domain, rest sourced from reference TRBV30 and TRBJ1-6, is SQTIHQWPATLVQPVGSPLSLECTVEGTSNPNLYWYRQAAGRGLQLLFYSVGIGQISSEVPQNLSASRPQDRQFILSSKKLLLSDSGFYLCAWSSASNSPLHFGNGTRLTVT.

The J gene is TRBJ2-3, the V gene TRBV7-2, with unresolved D. The CDR3 has 13 amino acids. The germline V and J ends were trimmed by 4 bases and 1 base, with 6 bases remaining between them. Germline V gives CDR1 SGHTA, CDR2 FQGNSA. As DNA, the CDR3 is TGTGCCAGCAGCTCGGAACGCACAGATACGCAGTATTTT. The encoded protein is CASSSERTDTQYF.

V and J are TRBV6-2 or TRBV6-3 and TRBJ2-1; TRBD2 agrees at 8 bases. The CDR3 covers 14 residues. V shed 3 bases and J 9 bases; nucleotides not matched to a gene: 7. Germline V lookup: CDR1 MNHEY, CDR2 SVGEGT. The CDR3 is CASSYVGTRSEQFF. DNA for the CDR3: TGTGCCAGCAGTTATGTGGGGACTAGAAGTGAGCAGTTCTTC.

This chain joins TRBV6-5 and TRBJ1-2, with 10 bases fitting TRBD1. The trim removed 6 bases at V and 4 bases at J, leaving 5 bases unmatched. The CDR3 loop spans 14 amino acids. CDR1 and CDR2 from the germline V gene are MNHEY and SVGAGI. This chain's CDR3 is CASRRDRGLYGYTF. Written as DNA, the CDR3 is TGTGCCAGCAGGCGGGACAGGGGACTCTATGGCTACACCTTC.

V gene TRBV5-6 combines with J gene TRBJ2-3, with D maybe TRBD2 (6 bases). This CDR3 contains 15 residues. V lost 4 bases and J 4 bases, leaving 16 bases between the germline ends. The germline gives CDR1 SGHDT, CDR2 YYEEEE. The CDR3 DNA sequence: TGTGCCAGCAGCCCGGGACTTTCCGGTGCAGATACGCAGTATTTT. Translation: CASSPGLSGADTQYF.

As regards this clonotype: The germline gene is not matched at one end of the junction; a read error may be the cause. V is TRBV29-1 and J is TRBJ2-7; D tentatively reads TRBD1 or TRBD2 (5 bases each). CDR1 and CDR2 (germline): SQVTM, ANQGSEA. The CDR3 is made up of 12 amino acids. The DNA of the CDR3 is TGCAGCGTTGAAGATGGGACCTACGAGAAGTACTTC. It codes for CSVEDGTYEKYF.

DNA for the CDR3: TGCAGCCACGGGGGGGTGGGATCCTACAATGAGCAGTTCTTC. It specifies CSHGGVGSYNEQFF. The chain employs TRBV29-1 and TRBJ2-1; TRBD2 aligns across 8 bases. The CDR3 totals 14 residues. Per the germline V gene, CDR1 is SQVTM and CDR2 is ANQGSEA. J gave up 1 base and V 8 bases, and 7 bases lay outside the gene matches.

The chain uses TRBV12-3 or TRBV12-4 and TRBJ2-3; TRBD2 matches 9 bases. This CDR3 contains 15 residues. The V and J ends lost 3 bases and 5 bases, in that order; junction bases with no gene match: 6. Written as DNA, the CDR3 is TGTGCCAGCAGTTTGGGCGGGGGGGCCAAAGATACGCAGTATTTT. It encodes CASSLGGGAKDTQYF.